These 31 T cell receptor beta chains were all obtained from the same sample, sequenced in a study of blood T cell repertoires in COVID-19. Assay used: immunoSEQ multiplex PCR; TCRdb lists only in-frame clones, some missing. This table holds 130,000 to 150,000 clones, roughly 80% found once. Sequencing was carried out using peripheral blood. The receptors shown here come from a human donor in a cohort sampled during active COVID-19.

CDR3 DNA sequence: TGCGCCAGCCGCTCGCACGGACGGGGATCCTACGAGCAGTACTTC. This codes for CASRSHGRGSYEQYF. V gene TRBV5-1 combines with J gene TRBJ2-7; tentative D call: TRBD2 (5 bases). Germline-derived CDR1 and CDR2 are SGHRS and YFSETQ. This CDR3 comprises 15 residues. V was pared by 7 bases and J by 1 base, with 18 bases between. Variable domain in full (rest from reference TRBV5-1 and TRBJ2-7): KAGVTQTPRYLIKTRGQQVTLSCSPISGHRSVSWYQQTPGQGLQFLFEYFSETQRNKGNFPGRFSGRQFSNSRSEMNVSTLELGDSALYLCASRSHGRGSYEQYFGPGTRLTVT.

The chain couples TRBV6-5 to TRBJ1-2, with TRBD1 matching over 8 bases. V lost 0 bases, J lost 4 bases, and 4 bases stayed unmatched. This CDR3 has 15 amino acids. Germline CDR1 and CDR2: MNHEY and SVGAGI. CDR3 nucleotides: TGTGCCAGCAGTTACTCGCCAGGGGGCAGCTATGGCTACACCTTC. This gives the protein CASSYSPGGSYGYTF.

This chain connects TRBV6-1 to TRBJ2-7; a possible D gene is TRBD1 (6 bases). Looked up from germline, CDR1 is MNHNS and CDR2 is SASEGT. With 2 bases removed from V and 0 bases from J, the gap between germline ends came to 17 bases. The CDR3 runs to 17 residues. The CDR3 coding sequence is TGTGCCAGCAGTGAAAGCGGTTGGGCAGGGGACTCCTACGAGCAGTACTTC. This codes for CASSESGWAGDSYEQYF.

The CDR3 DNA follows: TGTGCCAGCAGTGCATCAGGGATTAGCAATCAGCCCCAGCATTTT. Amino acids: CASSASGISNQPQHF. This chain joins TRBV2 and TRBJ1-5, with TRBD1 as a possible D gene (5 bases). V lost 4 bases and J lost 0, with 10 bases in between. CDR3 size: 15 residues. CDR1 is SNHLY, CDR2 FYNNEI, per germline.

This chain joins TRBV12-3 or TRBV12-4 and TRBJ1-5, with 7 nucleotides matching TRBD1. Trimming cost V 6 bases and J 6 bases; bases outside gene matches: 5. The CDR3 is 13 residues long. DNA of the CDR3: TGTGCCAGCAGCGGACAGGTTGGTCAGCCCCAGCATTTT. It encodes CASSGQVGQPQHF.

The V call is TRBV6-1, the J call TRBJ2-7; 7 nucleotides line up with TRBD1. V lost 1 base, J lost 0 bases, and 6 bases stayed unmatched. The CDR3 covers 16 residues. Germline CDR1 reads MNHNS; CDR2 reads SASEGT. CDR3 sequence: CASSEVNRGYSYEQYF. The CDR3 DNA follows: TGTGCCAGCAGTGAAGTGAACAGGGGATACTCCTACGAGCAGTACTTC.

The rearrangement uses TRBV7-2 and TRBJ1-6, with a possible D match to TRBD1 (6 bases). Per germline, CDR1 SGHTA and CDR2 FQGNSA. Trimming removed 1 base from V and 14 bases from J, with 18 bases in between. This CDR3 comprises 15 residues. The CDR3 DNA reads TGTGCCAGCAGCTTAGTCGAATTGGGGAGACAGGCCCTCCACTTT. Translation: CASSLVELGRQALHF.

CDR3 sequence: CASSTYSYGYTF. CDR3 bases: TGTGCCAGCAGCACTTATAGCTATGGCTACACCTTC. The chain has TRBV7-2 and TRBJ1-2; D is ambiguous. V was pared by 5 bases and J by 4 bases, with 8 bases between. In germline, CDR1 is SGHTA, CDR2 FQGNSA. The CDR3 loop spans 12 amino acids.

This clone showed up just once. This chain uses TRBV27 with TRBJ1-2, with 9 bases fitting TRBD1. The CDR3 loop spans 14 amino acids. Trimming cost V 4 bases and J 3 bases; bases outside gene matches: 3. CDR1 and CDR2 (germline): MNHEY, SMNVEV (reference sequence). CDR3 nucleotide sequence: TGTGCCAGCAGTTCCGGACAGGGGTACTATGGCTACACCTTC. Residues: CASSSGQGYYGYTF.

V gene TRBV3-1 (or the pseudogene TRBV3-2) combines with J gene TRBJ2-7; D is ambiguous. Per the germline V gene, CDR1 is LGHDT and CDR2 is YNNKEL (reference sequence). The CDR3 runs 13 residues. The V end was cut by 0 bases, the J end by 3 bases, with 6 bases between. The CDR3 DNA follows: TGTGCCAGCAGCCAAGATAGAAGCTACGAGCAGTACTTC. Translated: CASSQDRSYEQYF.

The chain combines TRBV6-1 with TRBJ1-4, with 7 bases aligning to TRBD1. The CDR3 is 16 residues long. CDR1 and CDR2 (germline): MNHNS, SASEGT. After removal of 3 bases from V and 7 bases from J, the junction contained 11 bases not matched to a gene. Written as DNA, the CDR3 is TGTGCCAGCAGTGATCTCCCGGGACAGAGGAGTGAAAAACTGTTTTTT. Translation gives CASSDLPGQRSEKLFF.

V gene TRBV10-3 combines with J gene TRBJ2-2; 7 bases are a match to TRBD1. J gave up 7 bases and V 3 bases, and 11 bases lay outside the gene matches. Germline V lookup: CDR1 ENHRY, CDR2 SYGVKD. The CDR3 has 16 amino acids. The DNA for the CDR3 is TGTGCCATCAGTGACCCTGCTAGGGGGCGCGGCGGGGAGCTGTTTTTT. It is translated as CAISDPARGRGGELFF.

The CDR3 DNA is TGTGCCAGCAGCCCGGGACTTGTAAACACCGGGGAGCTGTTTTTT. Protein: CASSPGLVNTGELFF. The V gene is TRBV9, the J gene TRBJ2-2, with D perhaps TRBD2 (6 bases). Trimming took 4 bases from V and 2 from J, leaving 12 bases between them. Germline assignment: CDR1 SGDLS and CDR2 YYNGEE. The CDR3 has 15 residues.

The chain has TRBV28 and TRBJ2-5; D call uncertain. This CDR3 has 16 amino acids. The germline gives CDR1 MDHEN, CDR2 SYDVKM. The V end lost 5 bases, the J end lost 1 base, and 17 bases lay between the germline ends. The CDR3 here is CASSRLFWNSQETQYF. The CDR3 DNA reads as TGTGCCAGCAGTCGATTGTTTTGGAACAGCCAAGAGACCCAGTACTTC.

The chain has TRBV6-5 and TRBJ2-5; possible D gene TRBD1, 7 bases. The CDR3 is 14 residues long. From germline, CDR1 is MNHEY and CDR2 SVGAGI. The V end lost 11 bases, the J end lost 5 bases, and 21 bases lay between the germline ends. CDR3 in DNA: TGTGCCGGCCAGACAGGGCCCGGAGGGGAGACCCAGTACTTC. The encoded protein is CAGQTGPGGETQYF.

V is TRBV4-1 and J is TRBJ2-1; tentative D call: TRBD2 (5 bases). Trimming removed 4 bases from V and 5 bases from J, with 21 bases in between. This CDR3 has 17 residues. Germline V gene sequence: CDR1 MGHRA, CDR2 YSYEKL. CDR3 sequence (DNA): TGCGCCAGCAGCCCCCGGAGTGAGGGTTTTGGCGACAATGAGCAGTTCTTC. Its translation is CASSPRSEGFGDNEQFF.

The genes are TRBV19 and TRBJ2-3; D perhaps matches TRBD1 (6 bases). The germline gives CDR1 LNHDA, CDR2 SQIVND (reference sequence). The CDR3 has 14 amino acids. The ends were cut back, 7 bases at V and 2 bases at J, with 13 bases in the middle. The CDR3 here is CASNRDTSTDTQYF. The DNA of the CDR3 is TGTGCCAGTAACCGGGACACTTCCACAGATACGCAGTATTTT.

This clone occurred once. The CDR3 is CASSSMGTGTGETQYF. CDR3 nucleotide sequence: TGTGCCAGCAGCTCAATGGGGACAGGGACAGGGGAGACCCAGTACTTC. The genes are TRBV7-3 and TRBJ2-5; 9 bases line up with TRBD1. Germline V gene lookup returns CDR1 SGHTA and CDR2 FQGTGA. The CDR3 has 16 amino acids. The V and J ends lost 4 bases and 5 bases, in that order; junction bases with no gene match: 11.

The gene calls are TRBV4-3 and TRBJ2-2, with a tentative D call TRBD2 (5 bases). The CDR3 covers 14 residues. Looked up from germline, CDR1 is LGHNA and CDR2 is YSLEER. V shed 3 bases and J shed 6 bases, with 11 bases lying between them. CDR3 in amino acids: CASSQDFPAGELFF. The CDR3 DNA is TGCGCCAGCAGCCAGGACTTTCCCGCCGGGGAGCTGTTTTTT.

This chain connects TRBV27 to TRBJ2-3; TRBD2 matches 8 bases. The V gene end was trimmed by 4 bases and the J gene end by 1 base; junction bases not matched to a gene: 10. The CDR3 totals 17 residues. CDR1 is MNHEY, CDR2 SMNVEV, per germline (reference sequence). CDR3 protein: CASSSSGTRRGTDTQYF. For the CDR3, the DNA is TGTGCCAGCAGTTCTTCCGGGACTAGAAGGGGCACAGATACGCAGTATTTT.

The chain recombines TRBV3-1 (or the pseudogene TRBV3-2) with TRBJ2-5, with TRBD1 matching over 11 bases. CDR1 is LGHDT and CDR2 is YNNKEL in the germline V gene (reference sequence). V lost 3 bases to trimming and J lost 2 bases; unmatched junction nucleotides: 5. The length of the CDR3 is 16 residues. The DNA for the CDR3 is TGTGCCAGCAGCCACGCGGACAGGGGGCTACAAGAGACCCAGTACTTC. The encoded protein is CASSHADRGLQETQYF.

The CDR3 DNA reads TGTGCCAGCAGTTCTAGCGGGGGGCCCTACAATGAGCAGTTCTTC. Amino acid sequence: CASSSSGGPYNEQFF. The chain recombines TRBV6-6 with TRBJ2-1, with TRBD2 matching over 11 bases. From germline, CDR1 is MNHNY and CDR2 SVGAGI (reference sequence). Losses at the gene ends were 4 bases for V and 2 bases for J; bases not matched to a gene: 1. The CDR3 runs to 15 residues.

CDR3 sequence: CASSDRTGELFF. DNA for the CDR3: TGTGCCAGCAGTGACAGGACCGGGGAGCTGTTTTTT. The rearrangement links TRBV12-3 or TRBV12-4 to TRBJ2-2; D possibly corresponds to TRBD1 (6 bases). The CDR3 spans 12 residues. V lost 5 bases and J lost 5, with 6 bases in between.

The chain recombines TRBV29-1 with TRBJ1-2; D might be TRBD1 (5 bases). CDR3 length equals 12 residues. Per the germline V gene, CDR1 is SQVTM and CDR2 is ANQGSEA. The V end was cut by 3 bases, the J end by 5 bases, with 10 bases between. The CDR3 spells CSVDWGEYGYTF. CDR3 in DNA: TGCAGCGTTGATTGGGGCGAGTATGGCTACACCTTC.

V usage is TRBV4-1 and J usage is TRBJ2-7, with 11 bases fitting TRBD1. The CDR3 contains 14 residues. V gave up 7 bases and J gave up 6 bases; unmatched junction bases: 8. Germline CDR1 is MGHRA and CDR2 is YSYEKL. CDR3 protein: CASTPGTGGGEQYF. CDR3 nucleotide sequence: TGCGCCAGCACCCCCGGGACAGGGGGTGGCGAGCAGTACTTC.

This clone occurred a few times. The gene calls are TRBV29-1 and TRBJ2-7; no firm D call. The CDR3 consists of 12 residues. Germline CDR1 and CDR2: SQVTM and ANQGSEA. With 0 bases removed from V and 3 bases from J, the gap between germline ends came to 6 bases. The CDR3 spells CSVEDRVYEQYF. The CDR3 DNA reads TGCAGCGTTGAAGATCGCGTCTACGAGCAGTACTTC.

The table lists this clone with a few counts. The gene calls are TRBV7-9 and TRBJ1-1, with TRBD1 identical over 7 bases. Germline V CDR1 and CDR2: SEHNR, FQNEAQ (reference sequence). The ends lost 1 base at V and 11 bases at J; junction bases unmatched: 4. CDR3 size: 12 residues. CDR3 sequence (DNA): TGTGCCAGCAGCTTAGACAGGGGTCCCGCTTTCTTT. As protein: CASSLDRGPAFF.

The V and J genes are TRBV5-5 and TRBJ1-2; 11 nucleotides match TRBD1. Per germline, CDR1 SGHKS and CDR2 YYEKEE (reference sequence). The length of the CDR3 is 15 residues. V lost 2 bases, J lost 8 bases, and 8 bases stayed unmatched. CDR3 residues: CASSLQDRGLEGYTF. DNA for the CDR3: TGTGCCAGCAGCTTACAGGACAGGGGGCTTGAAGGCTACACCTTC.

V gene TRBV4-2 combines with J gene TRBJ2-3; 7 bases agree with TRBD2. V lost 4 bases and J lost 4; bases outside the gene matches: 8. The CDR3 totals 15 residues. From germline, CDR1 is LGHNA and CDR2 YNFKEQ. DNA of the CDR3: TGTGCCAGCAGCCCCCAGGGCGGGGGTGCAGATACGCAGTATTTT. It is translated as CASSPQGGGADTQYF.

The chain is built from TRBV10-2 and TRBJ1-1; D is unclear. Germline loops: CDR1 WSHSY, CDR2 SAAADI. Trimming removed 10 bases at V and 5 bases at J, with 17 bases between. The CDR3 totals 13 residues. Here the CDR3 DNA reads TGCGCCACCCTCCCGGCCCCAGGAACTGAAGCTTTCTTT. It codes for CATLPAPGTEAFF.

The chain employs TRBV5-8 and TRBJ2-1; 10 nucleotides agree with TRBD1. CDR1 is SGHTS, CDR2 YDEGEE, per germline. Losses at the gene ends were 5 bases for V and 6 bases for J; bases not matched to a gene: 8. CDR3 length: 15 amino acids. In DNA form, the CDR3 reads TGTGCCAGCAGTGCGACAGGGGGCGCGTCCAATGAGCAGTTCTTC. Its translation is CASSATGGASNEQFF.